These 4 T cell receptor beta chains share one sample of origin, sequenced in a study of primary melanoma T cells and metastatic recurrence. Clones were read by immunoSEQ multiplex PCR, and TCRdb kept only the in-frame ones, dropping some. This table holds about 1,100 clones, under 80% found once. Material for sequencing was melanoma tumor tissue. These receptors were obtained from a human donor with melanoma.

The genes are TRBV6-8 and TRBJ2-7; 12 bases line up with TRBD1. V shed 10 bases, J shed 6 bases, and the junction held 13 bases outside the gene matches. The CDR3 runs to 15 residues. Germline-derived CDR1 and CDR2 are MNHGY and SAAAGT. CDR3 sequence: CAIDSPGQGAREQYF. The CDR3 DNA reads as TGTGCCATCGATTCTCCGGGACAGGGGGCCCGCGAGCAGTACTTC.

J is TRBJ2-5 and V is TRBV5-1; weak D call: TRBD2 (5 bases). The germline gives CDR1 SGHRS, CDR2 YFSETQ. V lost 5 bases and J lost 4, with 18 bases in between. The CDR3 loop spans 15 amino acids. CDR3 sequence reads: CASSLIASSRETQYF. The CDR3 nucleotides read TGCGCCAGCAGTTTAATAGCTAGCTCGCGAGAGACCCAGTACTTC.

The rearrangement links TRBV11-3 to TRBJ2-7; 7 positions match TRBD2. V dropped 2 bases and J dropped 7; count of bases not matched to a gene: 14. Germline V CDR1 and CDR2: SGHNT, YENEEA. The CDR3 runs 16 residues. The CDR3 coding sequence is TGTGCCAGCAGCTTAATGTTAACGGGAGGTCCTGAGGAGCAGTACTTC. Translated: CASSLMLTGGPEEQYF.

This chain uses TRBV30 with TRBJ2-2, with D uncertain. CDR1 is GTSNPN and CDR2 is SVGIG in the germline V gene (reference sequence). V was trimmed by 0 bases and J by 7 bases, leaving 3 bases between them. The CDR3 runs 11 residues. The CDR3 DNA sequence: TGTGCCTGGAGTGTAATCGGGGAGCTGTTTTTT. Translated: CAWSVIGELFF.